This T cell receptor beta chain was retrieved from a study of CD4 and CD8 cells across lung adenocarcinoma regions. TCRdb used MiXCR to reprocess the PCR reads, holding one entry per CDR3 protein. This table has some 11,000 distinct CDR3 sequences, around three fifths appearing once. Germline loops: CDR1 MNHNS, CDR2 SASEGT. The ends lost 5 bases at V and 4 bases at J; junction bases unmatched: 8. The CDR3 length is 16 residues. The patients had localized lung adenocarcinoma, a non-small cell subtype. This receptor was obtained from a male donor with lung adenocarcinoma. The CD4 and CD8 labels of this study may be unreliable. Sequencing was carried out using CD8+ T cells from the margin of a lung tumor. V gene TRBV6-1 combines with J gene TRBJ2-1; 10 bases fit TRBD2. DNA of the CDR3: TGTGCCAGCAGTCCCCAGGGAGCGGGAGGGTACAATGAGCAGTTCTTC. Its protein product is CASSPQGAGGYNEQFF.